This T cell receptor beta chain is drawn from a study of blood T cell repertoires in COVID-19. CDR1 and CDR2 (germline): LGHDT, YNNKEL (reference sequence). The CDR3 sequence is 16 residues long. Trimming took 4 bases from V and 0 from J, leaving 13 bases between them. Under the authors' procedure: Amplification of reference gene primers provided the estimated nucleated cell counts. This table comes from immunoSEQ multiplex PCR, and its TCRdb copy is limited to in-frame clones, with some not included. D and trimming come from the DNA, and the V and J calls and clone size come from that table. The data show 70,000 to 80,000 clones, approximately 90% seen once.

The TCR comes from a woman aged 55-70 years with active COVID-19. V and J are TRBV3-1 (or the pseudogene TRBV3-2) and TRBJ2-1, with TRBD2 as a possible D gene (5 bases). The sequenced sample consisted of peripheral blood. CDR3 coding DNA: TGTGCCAGCAGCCTGCGAGGGCCCCGCTCCTACAATGAGCAGTTCTTC. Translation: CASSLRGPRSYNEQFF.